This T cell receptor beta chain was recovered during a study of blood T cell repertoires in COVID-19. Looking at the study overall: The United States, Italy and Spain supplied acute and convalescent COVID-19 samples. Sources were T cells, B-cell-depleted T cells, or PBMCs; the material itself was cDNA or gDNA.

Original data processing: By means of reference gene primer amplification, nucleated cell counts were estimated. Sequenced by immunoSEQ multiplex PCR; TCRdb stores in-frame clones only, minus some. The V and J calls and the clone size are those of that table, but D and trimming were determined from the DNA. Here the sample spans more than 40,000 clones, 80% to 90% being singletons. What was sequenced was peripheral blood. The clonotype comes from a woman of 80 years or more with acute or convalescent COVID-19.

CDR3 nucleotide sequence: TGTGCCACCAGCAGAGATGGGACAGGGACGAACACTGAAGCTTTCTTT. Translating it yields CATSRDGTGTNTEAFF. The rearrangement links TRBV15 to TRBJ1-1; 9 bases align to TRBD1. Germline CDR1 and CDR2: LNHNV and YYDKDF (reference sequence). V shed 0 bases and J 1 base; nucleotides not matched to a gene: 3. The CDR3 has 16 amino acids.